This T cell receptor (beta chain) stems from a study of blood T cells in healthy people across ages. CDR3 size: 13 residues. Germline-derived CDR1 and CDR2 are SGHAT and FQNNGV. A word on this clonotype: At one boundary the junction diverges from the germline segment, which might be a read error.

A second about 7 to 11 cycle PCR used barcoded and J-beta primers. A 12-random-nucleotide template-switch adaptor tagged each cDNA molecule. TCRdb independently ran MiXCR on the 5' RACE reads; one entry per CDR3 protein. Of roughly 1,000,000 distinct CDR3 sequences listed, approximately 25% are singletons. The same data also went into a second study, on T cells of mothers and their children. That source notes: The study recruited three healthy Caucasian mothers and their six children as donors. Biologically related mothers and children overlapped slightly more than unrelated pairs, a non-significant difference.

V usage is TRBV11-2 and J usage is TRBJ2-3, with D hard to call. Sequenced input: blood. The receptor was derived from a girl aged 2 to 10 in good health. The CDR3 coding sequence is TGTGCCAGCAGCATACCTACACCAGATACGAAGTATTTT. Translating gives CASSIPTPDTKYF.